The 21 T cell receptor beta chains in this list originate from one sample, sequenced in a study of shared clonotypes between healthy human individuals. Only in-frame clones appear in the TCRdb table, and some are missing; sequencing was by immunoSEQ multiplex PCR. The sample lists 2.3 million or so clones; more than 80% were seen once. Sequencing was performed on naive CD4+ T cells from PBMCs. Described subset: CD45RA+ positively selected. Receptors were obtained from a man aged 18-30 years in good health. Some clones in this sample may be carry-over from other donors' samples.

This clone was detected once. The chain combines TRBV28 with TRBJ2-7; a weak D match, TRBD2 (6 bases). Trimming shortened V by 6 bases and J by 7 bases, and 16 bases separated the two germline ends. Germline V gives CDR1 MDHEN, CDR2 SYDVKM. The CDR3 has 13 amino acids. In nucleotides, the CDR3 is TGTGCCAGCAGCAATCCAGGGAGGTGGGAGCAGTACTTC. Translated: CASSNPGRWEQYF.

The V gene is TRBV10-1, the J gene TRBJ2-3; TRBD1 or TRBD2 may be the D gene (6 bases each). Trimming shortened V by 6 bases and J by 4 bases, and 8 bases separated the two germline ends. The CDR3 contains 12 residues. Germline CDR1 WNHNN, CDR2 SYGVQD (reference sequence). DNA of the CDR3: TGCGCCAGCAGGGAGGGGGCAGATACGCAGTATTTT. As protein: CASREGADTQYF.

The chain has TRBV16 and TRBJ1-1, with D hard to call. The CDR3 sequence is 14 residues long. CDR1 KGHSY and CDR2 FQNENV come from the germline V gene. With 0 bases removed from V and 2 bases from J, the gap between germline ends came to 7 bases. The CDR3 here is CASSQSMRNTEAFF. The CDR3 coding sequence is TGTGCCAGCAGCCAATCTATGCGAAACACTGAAGCTTTCTTT.

In regard to this clone: Other DNA sequences in this specimen translate into the identical CDR3. This chain links TRBV28 with TRBJ2-1, with D uncertain. V was clipped by 0 bases and J by 10 bases, with 7 bases between them. The CDR3 totals 12 residues. Per germline, CDR1 MDHEN and CDR2 SYDVKM. CDR3 region: CASSLWSREQFF. CDR3 nucleotides: TGTGCCAGCAGTTTATGGTCTCGAGAGCAGTTCTTC. Based on the CDR3 plus reference TRBV28 and TRBJ2-1, the full variable domain is DVKVTQSSRYLVKRTGEKVFLECVQDMDHENMFWYRQDPGLGLRLIYFSYDVKMKEKGDIPEGYSVSREKKERFSLILESASTNQTSMYLCASSLWSREQFFGPGTRLTVL.

CDR3 in amino acids: CASSLGLFSSGNTIYF. The DNA of the CDR3 is TGTGCCAGCTCACTGGGACTGTTTTCCTCTGGAAACACCATATATTTT. This chain links TRBV18 with TRBJ1-3, with a weak D call TRBD1 (5 bases). Germline lookup yields CDR1 KGHSH and CDR2 LQKENI. V lost 4 bases and J 0 bases, leaving 13 bases between the germline ends. This CDR3 spans 16 amino acids.

The V and J genes are TRBV4-3 and TRBJ2-2, with D perhaps matching TRBD1 or TRBD2 (6 bases each). The V end was cut by 0 bases, the J end by 4 bases, with 18 bases between. From germline, CDR1 is LGHNA and CDR2 YSLEER. This CDR3 comprises 18 residues. CDR3 sequence (DNA): TGCGCCAGCAGCCAAGAAGGACTTTGGGGGGCGGGCACCGGGGAGCTGTTTTTT. Amino acid sequence: CASSQEGLWGAGTGELFF.

The V gene is TRBV29-1, the J gene TRBJ2-7, with unresolved D. CDR1 is SQVTM, CDR2 ANQGSEA, per germline. Trimming removed 6 bases from V and 8 bases from J, with 20 bases in between. This CDR3 comprises 13 residues. CDR3 sequence reads: CSVGTGPGVKQYF. The CDR3 bases are TGCAGCGTCGGCACGGGCCCTGGGGTCAAGCAGTACTTC.

The rearrangement joins TRBV11-2 to TRBJ1-4; D gene ambiguous. The V gene lost 5 bases and the J gene lost 5 bases, with 15 bases spanning the gap. Germline V lookup: CDR1 SGHAT, CDR2 FQNNGV. This CDR3 has 15 residues. The chain's CDR3 is CASSPRAASNEKLFF. The CDR3 DNA follows: TGTGCCAGCAGCCCACGGGCCGCCAGCAATGAAAAACTGTTTTTT.

The chain has TRBV25-1 and TRBJ2-5; no clear D gene. The CDR3 is made up of 12 amino acids. From germline, CDR1 is MGHDK and CDR2 SYGVNS. Trimming removed 3 bases at V and 2 bases at J, with 4 bases between. Written as DNA, the CDR3 is TGTGCCAGCAGTGACAGACAAGAGACCCAGTACTTC. This gives the protein CASSDRQETQYF.

The chain is built from TRBV7-2 and TRBJ2-7, with D perhaps TRBD2 (7 bases). In germline, CDR1 is SGHTA, CDR2 FQGNSA. This CDR3 has 18 amino acids. Trimming left V 1 base short and J 4 bases short, with 23 bases between. The chain's CDR3 is CASSLDLRPGGGRYEQYF. The DNA for the CDR3 is TGTGCCAGCAGCTTAGATCTTCGGCCGGGGGGCGGGAGATACGAGCAGTACTTC.

The CDR3 is CASSYQISGNTIYF. DNA of the CDR3: TGTGCCAGCAGTTACCAGATCTCTGGAAACACCATATATTTT. This sequence joins TRBV6-5 and TRBJ1-3; no definite D call. This CDR3 contains 14 residues. CDR1 MNHEY and CDR2 SVGAGI come from the germline V gene. Trimming took off 2 bases at V and 0 bases at J, with 5 bases between the two ends.

J is TRBJ2-2 and V is TRBV10-1; the D gene is possibly TRBD2 (5 bases). Between the trimmed V and J ends, which lost 2 bases and 0 bases, there was a span of 10 bases. The CDR3 totals 16 residues. The germline CDR1 and CDR2 sequences are WNHNN and SYGVQD (reference sequence). This chain's CDR3 is CASSEGPAANTGELFF. In nucleotides, the CDR3 is TGCGCCAGCAGTGAGGGTCCAGCGGCGAACACCGGGGAGCTGTTTTTT.

The V call is TRBV28, the J call TRBJ2-1, with TRBD2 identical over 11 bases. This CDR3 is 16 amino acids long. V was pared by 5 bases and J by 4 bases, with 7 bases of the junction left unmatched. The germline V gene encodes CDR1 MDHEN and CDR2 SYDVKM. Here the CDR3 reads CASSAMGLAAYNEQFF. The CDR3 DNA reads as TGTGCCAGCAGTGCCATGGGACTAGCGGCTTACAATGAGCAGTTCTTC.

The chain employs TRBV7-9 and TRBJ2-7; D ambiguous. The length of the CDR3 is 13 residues. Per the germline V gene, CDR1 is SEHNR and CDR2 is FQNEAQ (reference sequence). Between the trimmed V and J ends, which lost 5 bases and 6 bases, there was a span of 14 bases. The CDR3 is CASSPRTSLEQYF. CDR3 bases: TGTGCCAGCAGCCCCAGGACCTCTCTCGAGCAGTACTTC. Filled out from reference TRBV7-9 and TRBJ2-7, the complete variable domain reads DTGVSQNPRHKITKRGQNVTFRCDPISEHNRLYWYRQTLGQGPEFLTYFQNEAQLEKSRLLSDRFSAERPKGSFSTLEIQRTEQGDSAMYLCASSPRTSLEQYFGPGTRLTVT.

The chain has TRBV7-8 and TRBJ1-1; TRBD1 agrees at 10 bases. The germline V gene encodes CDR1 SGHVS and CDR2 FQNEAQ. CDR3 length: 16 amino acids. The ends lost 3 bases at V and 5 bases at J; junction bases unmatched: 9. CDR3 nucleotides: TGTGCCAGCAGCTTCTGGGACAGGGGAATTGGGACTGAAGCTTTCTTT. Amino acid sequence: CASSFWDRGIGTEAFF.

The gene calls are TRBV6-1 and TRBJ1-1, with D tentatively TRBD1 (6 bases). The CDR3 consists of 15 residues. The V gene lost 6 bases and the J gene lost 5 bases, with 19 bases spanning the gap. Germline-derived CDR1 and CDR2 are MNHNS and SASEGT. The CDR3 bases are TGTGCCAGCAGAACTAGAGGGGGGGGAGGGACTGAAGCTTTCTTT. Protein: CASRTRGGGGTEAFF.

This clone showed up just a few times. This chain links TRBV19 with TRBJ1-2, with a tentative D call TRBD1 (5 bases). V was trimmed by 4 bases and J by 4 bases, leaving 7 bases between them. CDR1 and CDR2 from the germline V gene are LNHDA and SQIVND (reference sequence). This CDR3 is 12 amino acids long. In DNA, the CDR3 is TGTGCCAGTAGTAACGGGGCCTATGGCTACACCTTC. Its translation is CASSNGAYGYTF.

This chain connects TRBV27 to TRBJ2-7; a possible D gene is TRBD2 (5 bases). Trimming took off 6 bases at V and 4 bases at J, with 10 bases between the two ends. Germline values: CDR1 MNHEY, CDR2 SMNVEV (reference sequence). The CDR3 is 12 amino acids. CDR3 coding DNA: TGTGCCAGCAGGGAGCGGACTTACGAGCAGTACTTC. This encodes CASRERTYEQYF.

V is TRBV7-8 and J is TRBJ2-7; weak D call: TRBD2 (5 bases). In germline, CDR1 is SGHVS, CDR2 FQNEAQ. The CDR3 is made up of 12 amino acids. Trimming left V 7 bases short and J 3 bases short, with 10 bases between. The CDR3 protein is CASKTRDYEQYF. CDR3 nucleotides: TGTGCCAGCAAGACCCGGGACTACGAGCAGTACTTC.

This rearrangement joins TRBV7-2 to TRBJ2-5; possible D gene TRBD1, 5 bases. This CDR3 has 14 residues. The V and J ends lost 1 base and 4 bases respectively, with 10 bases between them. Per the germline V gene, CDR1 is SGHTA and CDR2 is FQGNSA. DNA for the CDR3: TGTGCCAGCAGCTTAGTGGGGCTTGTAGAGACCCAGTACTTC. Protein sequence: CASSLVGLVETQYF.

This clone was detected only once. The CDR3 is CAWSPGQANQPQHF. CDR3 DNA: TGTGCCTGGAGTCCAGGACAAGCCAATCAGCCCCAGCATTTT. The gene calls are TRBV30 and TRBJ1-5; the D gene is possibly TRBD1 (5 bases). With 2 bases removed from V and 3 bases from J, the gap between germline ends came to 11 bases. The CDR3 consists of 14 residues. Looked up from germline, CDR1 is GTSNPN and CDR2 is SVGIG (reference sequence).